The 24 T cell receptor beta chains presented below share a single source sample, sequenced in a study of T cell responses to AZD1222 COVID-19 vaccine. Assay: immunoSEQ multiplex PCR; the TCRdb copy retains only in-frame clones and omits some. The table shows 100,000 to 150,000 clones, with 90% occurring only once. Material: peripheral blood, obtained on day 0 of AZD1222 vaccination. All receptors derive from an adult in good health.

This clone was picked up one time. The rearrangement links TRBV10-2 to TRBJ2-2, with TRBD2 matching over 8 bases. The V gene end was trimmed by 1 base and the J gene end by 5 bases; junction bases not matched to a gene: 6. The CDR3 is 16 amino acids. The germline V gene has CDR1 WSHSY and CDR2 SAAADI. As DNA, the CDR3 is TGCGCCAGCAGTGAGTGGGGCGGGAGGCTTACCGGGGAGCTGTTTTTT. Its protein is CASSEWGGRLTGELFF.

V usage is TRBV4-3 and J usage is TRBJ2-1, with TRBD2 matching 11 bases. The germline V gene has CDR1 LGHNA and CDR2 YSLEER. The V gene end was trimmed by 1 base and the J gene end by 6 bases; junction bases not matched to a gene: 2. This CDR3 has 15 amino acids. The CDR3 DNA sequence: TGCGCCAGCAGCCAAGGCCTAGCGGGAGGCAATGAGCAGTTCTTC. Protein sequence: CASSQGLAGGNEQFF.

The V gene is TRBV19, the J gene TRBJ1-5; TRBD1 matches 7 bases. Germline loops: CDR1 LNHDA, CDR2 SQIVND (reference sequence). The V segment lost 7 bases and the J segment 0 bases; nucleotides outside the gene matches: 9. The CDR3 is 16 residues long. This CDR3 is CASNPTGKYSNQPQHF. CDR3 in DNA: TGTGCCAGTAACCCGACAGGGAAATATAGCAATCAGCCCCAGCATTTT.

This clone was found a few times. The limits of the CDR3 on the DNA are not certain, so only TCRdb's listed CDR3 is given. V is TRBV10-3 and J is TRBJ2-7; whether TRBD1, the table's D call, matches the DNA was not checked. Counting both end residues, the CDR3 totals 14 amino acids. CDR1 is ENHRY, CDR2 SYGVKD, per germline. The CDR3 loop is CAISTSDRTYEQYF.

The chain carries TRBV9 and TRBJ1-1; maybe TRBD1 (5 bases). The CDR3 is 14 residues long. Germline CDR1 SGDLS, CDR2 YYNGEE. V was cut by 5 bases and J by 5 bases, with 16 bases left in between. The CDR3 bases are TGTGCCAGCAGACCCACAGGAACCCCGACTGAAGCTTTCTTT. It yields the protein CASRPTGTPTEAFF.

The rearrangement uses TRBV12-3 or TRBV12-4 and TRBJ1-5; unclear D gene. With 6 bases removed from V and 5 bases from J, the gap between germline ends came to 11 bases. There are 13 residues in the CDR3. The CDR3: CASSFALDQPQHF. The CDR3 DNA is TGTGCCAGCAGCTTTGCGCTAGATCAGCCCCAGCATTTT.

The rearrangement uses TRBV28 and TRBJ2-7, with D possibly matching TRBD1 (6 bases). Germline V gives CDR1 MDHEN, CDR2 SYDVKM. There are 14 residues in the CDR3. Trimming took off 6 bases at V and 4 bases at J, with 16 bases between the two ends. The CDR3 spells CASSFPGAQYEQYF. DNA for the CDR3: TGTGCCAGCAGCTTCCCAGGGGCGCAGTACGAGCAGTACTTC.

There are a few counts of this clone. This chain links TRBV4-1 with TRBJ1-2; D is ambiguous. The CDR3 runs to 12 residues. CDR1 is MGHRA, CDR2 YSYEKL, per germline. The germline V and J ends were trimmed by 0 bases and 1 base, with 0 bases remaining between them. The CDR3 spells CASSQDNYGYTF. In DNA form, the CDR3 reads TGCGCCAGCAGCCAAGATAACTATGGCTACACCTTC.

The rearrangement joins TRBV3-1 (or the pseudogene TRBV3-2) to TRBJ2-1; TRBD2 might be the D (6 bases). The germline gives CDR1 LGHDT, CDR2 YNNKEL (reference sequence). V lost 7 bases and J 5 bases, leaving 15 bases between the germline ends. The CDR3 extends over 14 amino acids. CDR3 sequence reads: CASNLVGGDNEQFF. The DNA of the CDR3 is TGTGCCAGCAACCTAGTGGGCGGGGACAATGAGCAGTTCTTC.

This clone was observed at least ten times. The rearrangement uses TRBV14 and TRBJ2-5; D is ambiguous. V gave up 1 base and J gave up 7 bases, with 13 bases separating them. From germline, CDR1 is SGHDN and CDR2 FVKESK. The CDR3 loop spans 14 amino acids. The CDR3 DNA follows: TGTGCCAGCAGCCAAGTACCAGGTTACGGGACCCAGTACTTC. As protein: CASSQVPGYGTQYF. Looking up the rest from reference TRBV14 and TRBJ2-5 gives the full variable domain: EAGVTQFPSHSVIEKGQTVTLRCDPISGHDNLYWYRRVMGKEIKFLLHFVKESKQDESGMPNNRFLAERTGGTYSTLKVQPAELEDSGVYFCASSQVPGYGTQYFGPGTRLLVL.

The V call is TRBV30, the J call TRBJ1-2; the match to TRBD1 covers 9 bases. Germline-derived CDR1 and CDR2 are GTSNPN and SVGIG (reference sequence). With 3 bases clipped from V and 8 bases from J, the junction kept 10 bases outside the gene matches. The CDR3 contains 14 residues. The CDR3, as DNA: TGTGCCTGGAGACTTCGGGACAGGGATCTGGGCTACACCTTC. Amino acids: CAWRLRDRDLGYTF.

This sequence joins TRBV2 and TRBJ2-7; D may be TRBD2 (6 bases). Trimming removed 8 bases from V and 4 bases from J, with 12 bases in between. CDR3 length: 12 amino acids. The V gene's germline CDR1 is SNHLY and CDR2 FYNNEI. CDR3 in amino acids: CASGRDFYEQYF. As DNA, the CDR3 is TGTGCCAGCGGCCGGGACTTTTACGAGCAGTACTTC.

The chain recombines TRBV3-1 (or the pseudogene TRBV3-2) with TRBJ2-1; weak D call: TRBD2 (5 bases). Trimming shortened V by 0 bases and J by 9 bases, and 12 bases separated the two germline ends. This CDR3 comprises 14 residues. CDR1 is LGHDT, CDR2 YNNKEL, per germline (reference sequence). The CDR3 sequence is CASSQDHGRGEQFF. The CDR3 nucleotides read TGTGCCAGCAGCCAAGATCACGGCCGGGGTGAGCAGTTCTTC.

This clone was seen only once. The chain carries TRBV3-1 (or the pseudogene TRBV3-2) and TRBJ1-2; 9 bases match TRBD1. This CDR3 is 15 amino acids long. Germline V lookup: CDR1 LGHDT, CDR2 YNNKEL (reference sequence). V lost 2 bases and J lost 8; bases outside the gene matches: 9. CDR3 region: CASSQRPQGAGGYTF. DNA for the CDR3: TGTGCCAGCAGCCAAAGACCACAGGGGGCCGGAGGCTACACCTTC.

The CDR3: CASSPGQGAFRNEKLFF. For the CDR3, the DNA is TGCGCCAGCAGCCCGGGACAGGGGGCATTCCGTAATGAAAAACTGTTTTTT. The rearrangement uses TRBV4-3 and TRBJ1-4, with TRBD1 identical over 12 bases. The CDR3 totals 17 residues. V shed 4 bases and J 4 bases; nucleotides not matched to a gene: 7. The V gene's germline CDR1 is LGHNA and CDR2 YSLEER.

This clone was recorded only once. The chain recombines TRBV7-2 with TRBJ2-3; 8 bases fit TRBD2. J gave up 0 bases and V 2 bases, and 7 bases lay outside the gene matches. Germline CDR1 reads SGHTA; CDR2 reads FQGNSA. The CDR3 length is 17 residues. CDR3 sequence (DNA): TGTGCCAGCAGCTTATGGGGTAGCGGGGCTAGCACAGATACGCAGTATTTT. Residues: CASSLWGSGASTDTQYF.

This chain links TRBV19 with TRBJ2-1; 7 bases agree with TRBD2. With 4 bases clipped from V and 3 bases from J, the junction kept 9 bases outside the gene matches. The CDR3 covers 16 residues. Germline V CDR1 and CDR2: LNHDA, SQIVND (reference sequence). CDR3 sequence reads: CASSTLASGGYNEQFF. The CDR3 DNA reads TGTGCCAGTAGTACACTAGCGTCCGGGGGCTACAATGAGCAGTTCTTC.

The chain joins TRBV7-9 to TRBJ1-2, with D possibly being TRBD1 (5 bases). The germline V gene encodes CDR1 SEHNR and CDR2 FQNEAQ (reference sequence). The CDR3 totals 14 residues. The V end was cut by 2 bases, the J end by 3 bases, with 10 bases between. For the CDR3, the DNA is TGTGCCAGCAGCTTAAGGGGACTAGACTATGGCTACACCTTC. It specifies CASSLRGLDYGYTF.

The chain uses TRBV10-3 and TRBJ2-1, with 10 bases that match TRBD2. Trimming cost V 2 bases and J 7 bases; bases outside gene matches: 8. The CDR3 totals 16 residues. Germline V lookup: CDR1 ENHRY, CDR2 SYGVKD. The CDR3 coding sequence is TGTGCCATCAGTGAGAGGCTAGCGGGAGACGTGAATGAGCAGTTCTTC. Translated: CAISERLAGDVNEQFF.

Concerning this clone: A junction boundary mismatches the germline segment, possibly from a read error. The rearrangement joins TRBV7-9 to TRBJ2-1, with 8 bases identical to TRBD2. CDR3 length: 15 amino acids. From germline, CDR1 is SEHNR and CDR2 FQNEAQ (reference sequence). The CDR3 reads CASSLAGTSSSEQFF. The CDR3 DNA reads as TGTGCCAGCAGCCTAGCCGGGACTAGTTCTAGTGAGCAGTTCTTC. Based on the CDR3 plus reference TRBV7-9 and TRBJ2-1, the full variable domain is DTGVSQNPRHKITKRGQNVTFRCDPISEHNRLYWYRQTLGQGPEFLTYFQNEAQLEKSRLLSDRFSAERPKGSFSTLEIQRTEQGDSAMYLCASSLAGTSSSEQFFGPGTRLTVL.

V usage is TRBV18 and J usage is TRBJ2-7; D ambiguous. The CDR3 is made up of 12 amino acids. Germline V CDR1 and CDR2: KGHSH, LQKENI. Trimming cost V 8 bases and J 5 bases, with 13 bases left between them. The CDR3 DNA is TGTGCCAGCAAAGGCTTAAGCGACGAGCAGTACTTC. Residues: CASKGLSDEQYF.

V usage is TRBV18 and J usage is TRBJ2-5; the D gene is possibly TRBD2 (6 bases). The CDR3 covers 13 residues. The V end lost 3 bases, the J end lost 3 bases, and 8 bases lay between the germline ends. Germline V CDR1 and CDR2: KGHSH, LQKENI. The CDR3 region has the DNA TGTGCCAGCTCACCGGGACTGGAAGAGACCCAGTACTTC. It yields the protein CASSPGLEETQYF.

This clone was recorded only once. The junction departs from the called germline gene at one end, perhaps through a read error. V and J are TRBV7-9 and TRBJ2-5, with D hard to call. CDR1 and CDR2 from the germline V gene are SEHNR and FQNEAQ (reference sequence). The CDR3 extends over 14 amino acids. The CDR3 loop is CASSLLSVQGTQYF. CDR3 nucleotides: TGTGCCAGCAGCTTATTATCGGTCCAAGGGACCCAGTACTTC.

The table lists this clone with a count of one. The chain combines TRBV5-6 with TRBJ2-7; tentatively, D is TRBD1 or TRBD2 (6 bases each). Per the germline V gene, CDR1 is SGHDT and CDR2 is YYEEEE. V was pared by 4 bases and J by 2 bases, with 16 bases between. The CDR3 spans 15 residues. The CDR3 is CASSLRGPGTYEQYF. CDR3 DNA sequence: TGTGCCAGCAGCCTCCGGGGGCCAGGGACCTACGAGCAGTACTTC. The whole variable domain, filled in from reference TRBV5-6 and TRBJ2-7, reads DAGVTQSPTHLIKTRGQQVTLRCSPKSGHDTVSWYQQALGQGPQFIFQYYEEEERQRGNFPDRFSGHQFPNYSSELNVNALLLGDSALYLCASSLRGPGTYEQYFGPGTRLTVT.